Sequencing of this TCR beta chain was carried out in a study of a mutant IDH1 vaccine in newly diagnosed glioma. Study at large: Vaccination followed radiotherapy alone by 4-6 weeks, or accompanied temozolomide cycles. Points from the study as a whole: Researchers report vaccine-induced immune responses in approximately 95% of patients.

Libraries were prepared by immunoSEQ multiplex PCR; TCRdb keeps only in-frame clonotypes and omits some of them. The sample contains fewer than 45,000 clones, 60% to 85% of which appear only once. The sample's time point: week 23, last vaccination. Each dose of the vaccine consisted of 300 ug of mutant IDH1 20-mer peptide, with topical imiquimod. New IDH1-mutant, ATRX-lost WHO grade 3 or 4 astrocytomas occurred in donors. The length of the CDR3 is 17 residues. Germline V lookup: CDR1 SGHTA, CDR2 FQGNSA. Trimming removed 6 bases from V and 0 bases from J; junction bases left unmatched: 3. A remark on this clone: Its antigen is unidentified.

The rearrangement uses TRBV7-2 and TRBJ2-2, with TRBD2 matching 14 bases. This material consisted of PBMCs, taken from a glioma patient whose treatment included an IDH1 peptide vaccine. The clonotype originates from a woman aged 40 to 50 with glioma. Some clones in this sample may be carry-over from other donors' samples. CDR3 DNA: TGTGCCAGCAGTCGACTAGCGGGGGGGACGAACACCGGGGAGCTGTTTTTT. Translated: CASSRLAGGTNTGELFF.